These 8 T cell receptor beta chains were all obtained from the same sample, sequenced in a study of tumor-infiltrating lymphocytes in primary liver carcinoma. With roughly 540 ng total RNA as template and a constant-region primer, TCR beta cDNA was made. Libraries for TCR beta were built through three nested multiplex PCR rounds, which together made up a slightly modified ARM-PCR procedure. Rounds one and two of PCR, each of around 11 cycles, were primed with TRBV1-TRBV30 forward primers and a C-beta reverse primer. From the multiplex PCR reads, TCRdb called clonotypes with MiXCR, one entry per CDR3 protein. Among 200,000 or so distinct CDR3 sequences listed, around 60% were seen once. Germline DNA was also extracted, and blood RNA was taken from unsorted whole blood. The sample was peripheral blood. These receptors all stem from an older woman with primary liver carcinoma and hepatitis B virus infection.

Details on this clonotype: A much larger clone sits a single nucleotide away, making a read error possible. The chain has TRBV5-4 and TRBJ2-4; 8 nucleotides match TRBD2. Germline loops: CDR1 SGHNT, CDR2 YYREEE (reference sequence). The CDR3 length is 16 residues. The junction had 10 bases not matched to a gene; V was cut back by 3 bases and J by 5 bases. The CDR3 DNA sequence: TGTGCCAGCAGCTCGGGGGGGACATGGATTGAAAACATTCAGTACTTC. Its protein is CASSSGGTWIENIQYF.

As for this clonotype: One junction end does not reproduce the germline sequence, and a read error may be involved. The chain combines TRBV12-3 or TRBV12-4 with TRBJ1-1; D may be TRBD1 (6 bases). This CDR3 region has 15 residues. The CDR3 sequence: CASSFSATGNIEAFF. CDR3 bases: TGTGCCAGCAGTTTTTCGGCTACAGGGAACATTGAAGCTTTCTTT.

This clonotype has a single count. No conserved phenylalanine or tryptophan is present at the end of the CDR3, so a read error is the likely explanation. The chain couples TRBV19 to TRBJ1-1; TRBD1 might be the D (6 bases). Trimming cost V 7 bases and J 5 bases, with 20 bases left between them. From germline, CDR1 is LNHDA and CDR2 SQIVND (reference sequence). The CDR3 covers 15 residues. The CDR3 spells CASIRGAGVWTEAFS. CDR3 in DNA: TGTGCCAGTATCAGAGGCGCAGGGGTATGGACTGAAGCTTTCTCT.

The chain recombines TRBV11-2 with TRBJ2-1; no clear D gene. This CDR3 spans 16 amino acids. V was trimmed by 2 bases and J by 7 bases, leaving 18 bases between them. From germline, CDR1 is SGHAT and CDR2 FQNNGV. This CDR3 is CASSLTFSASYNEQFF. CDR3 nucleotide sequence: TGTGCCAGCAGCTTAACGTTTTCGGCGTCGTATAATGAGCAGTTCTTC.

This chain uses TRBV12-3 or TRBV12-4 with TRBJ2-1, with D unclear. V lost 5 bases and J lost 5, with 13 bases in between. CDR3 length: 14 amino acids. The CDR3 loop reads CASSDLGSNNEQFF. The CDR3 nucleotides are TGTGCCAGCAGTGACCTGGGATCGAACAATGAGCAGTTCTTC.

In regard to this clonotype: A read error is possible here, since a much larger clone lies one base away. The rearrangement links TRBV6-1 to TRBJ2-7, with TRBD1 matching over 7 bases. The V segment lost 2 bases and the J segment 7 bases; nucleotides outside the gene matches: 11. From germline, CDR1 is MNHNS and CDR2 SASEGT. The CDR3 runs 15 residues. CDR3 in DNA: TGTGCCAGCAGTGAATCGGCAGGGGGTTACAATGAGCAGTACTTC. Amino acid sequence: CASSESAGGYNEQYF.

A word on this clonotype: A read error may be the cause here, since a much bigger clone is one base away. The chain links TRBV5-5 to TRBJ2-1, with 7 bases identical to TRBD2. This CDR3 has 15 residues. Germline V CDR1 and CDR2: SGHKS, YYEKEE (reference sequence). In nucleotides, the CDR3 is TGTGCCAGCAGCTTGGTTCTAGCGGAGTACAATCAGCAGTTCTTC. Translating gives CASSLVLAEYNQQFF.

In regard to this clonotype: An end of the junction does not agree with germline; a read error may underlie this. V and J are TRBV11-2 and TRBJ2-2; TRBD1 is a possible D gene (5 bases). The CDR3 is made up of 15 amino acids. Germline V gives CDR1 SGHAT, CDR2 FQNNGV. The CDR3 reads CVSSLVAGITRELFF. Written as DNA, the CDR3 is TGTGTCAGCAGCTTAGTTGCAGGGATCACCAGGGAGCTGTTTTTT.